This entry features one T cell receptor beta chain sequence. Its antigen is not identified. V gave up 3 bases and J gave up 4 bases; unmatched junction bases: 3. CDR3 length equals 13 residues. In germline, CDR1 is SGHDN, CDR2 FVKESK. These data are taken from a study of response to subunit inactivated influenza vaccine. TCRdb passed the RT-PCR reads through MiXCR, listing each CDR3 protein once. The table has a few hundred thousand distinct CDR3 sequences, about 7.2% seen once. Whole-study results and caveats: Seasonal influenza vaccination, on each occasion, was suggested by the authors to recruit few new T cells.

Here the sequenced sample was PBMCs from blood, taken less than 30 months after vaccination. This chain links TRBV14 with TRBJ2-7; 7 positions match TRBD1. This sequence was found in a man aged 45 to 75 who received an inactivated influenza vaccine. The CDR3 region has the DNA TGTGCCAGCAGCCACACAGGGGTTTACGAGCAGTACTTC. Residues: CASSHTGVYEQYF.